The text below deals with one T cell receptor (beta chain). Its antigen has not been determined. Per-nucleotide qualities are absent, and no much larger clonotype sits a single base away. The collaborating institutions used their own protocols to collect whole blood in K2EDTA tubes. For TCRbeta analysis, collaborators shipped samples as frozen whole blood, isolated PBMCs, or DNA extracted from either of those sample types. CDR1 and CDR2 were assigned from the germline V gene as MGHRA and YSYEKL. Cut back by 6 bases and 6 bases, the V and J ends lie 20 bases apart. The CDR3 covers 15 residues, taking in both the cysteine and the phenylalanine. The DNA shown is the 45-base CDR3, in frame from base 1. This sample was included in a study of blood T cell repertoires in COVID-19 (dated by TCRdb to the early 2020s). With respect to the entire study: The collaborator samples originated in the United States, Italy and Spain and spanned the acute and convalescent phases of COVID-19. The prospective study material was composed of cDNA or gDNA derived from T cells, B-cell-depleted T cells, or PBMCs. Subjects who had been exposed to COVID-19, were actively infected with it, or had recovered from it provided the deeply sampled blood TCRbeta repertoires that made up the dataset. The repertoires were released in a freely available public database meant as a resource for research on the immune response to SARS-CoV-2. Samples came from the ongoing ImmuneRACE study (first 160 participants) plus 1,254 subjects from 6 global collaborators. The sample metadata nearly always contained a de-identified subject ID, COVID-19 status, age in years and sex. Where available, HLA class I and class II types were taken from metadata supplied by the sample provider and were not determined by assay-based typing. What the work shows at the level of the full study, not this receptor alone: The quantity of clinical and demographic metadata differed by source and by participant and was supplied without curation.

TCRbeta CDR3 regions were amplified from genomic DNA using the immunoSEQ Assay, a bias-controlled multiplex PCR. The original methods were these. The number of nucleated cells in each sample was estimated by amplification of reference gene primers within the assay. To quantify the absolute abundance of each unique TCRbeta CDR3 rearrangement, sequence reads were collapsed and filtered. For each sample, productive Simpson clonality was calculated as the square root of Simpson's diversity index across productive rearrangements. TCRdb took this table from immuneACCESS and kept in-frame rearrangements with V and J called. Such tables lack part of the clones; where checked against another copy, unresolved V genes explain under half of the gap, and the rest is unexplained. V and J calls and clone size are copied from that table; D and trimming were computed from the DNA. This sample has about 220,000 clones in its table, and about 88% of those were observed once. The top ten clonotypes cover 1.5% to 2% of the sample.

The specimen was peripheral blood. This receptor was taken from a middle-aged man with active or convalescent COVID-19. The rearranged chain carries TRBV4-1 and TRBJ1-2; the D gene identity is not certain. CDR3 sequence: CASSPAKSVRDGYTF. The DNA sequence is TGCGCCAGCAGTCCTGCCAAGAGCGTACGCGATGGCTACACCTTC.